Listed below are T cell receptor beta chains from one sample, sequenced in a study of human T cells and chemical hapten exposure. TCRdb reprocessed the 5' RACE reads via MiXCR and lists one record per CDR3 protein. This sample yields 81,000 or so distinct CDR3 sequences, of which 7% to 8% are seen a single time; around 2.3% belongs to the top ten. Receptors originate from a male donor in good health. Both conserved end residues are trimmed from each CDR3. Only part of the rows carry a size: once, few, many, or a class if the clone is expanded.

v_gene: TRBV7-9; abundance: few; j_gene: TRBJ1-2; CDR3aa: ASSSGPDNYGYT
v_gene: TRBV7-9; abundance: many; j_gene: TRBJ2-7; CDR3aa: ASSSRTGGNEQY
v_gene: TRBV5-1; abundance: many; j_gene: TRBJ2-7; CDR3aa: ASSLIGSYEQY
v_gene: TRBV12-3/TRBV12-4; abundance: few; j_gene: TRBJ2-4; CDR3aa: ASSSGQGKNIQY
v_gene: TRBV6-1; abundance: many; j_gene: TRBJ2-7; CDR3aa: ASSIDSASGSYEQY
v_gene: TRBV6-5; abundance: NA; j_gene: TRBJ1-2; CDR3aa: ASSYSRDRVYGYT
v_gene: TRBV16; abundance: few; j_gene: TRBJ1-5; CDR3aa: ASSQSADRVGNQPQH
v_gene: TRBV20-1; abundance: many; j_gene: TRBJ2-7; CDR3aa: SARPGQGTHEQY
v_gene: TRBV7-6; abundance: few; j_gene: TRBJ1-5; CDR3aa: ASSLRGSRLRALNQPQH
v_gene: TRBV4-3; abundance: few; j_gene: TRBJ1-6; CDR3aa: ASSQERLGPLH
v_gene: TRBV10-3; abundance: few; j_gene: TRBJ2-2; CDR3aa: AITLGEDTGELF
v_gene: TRBV6-4; abundance: few; j_gene: TRBJ1-6; CDR3aa: ASSDSEDSPLH
v_gene: TRBV20-1; abundance: many; j_gene: TRBJ2-1; CDR3aa: SARDGGFHNEQF
v_gene: TRBV7-9; abundance: few; j_gene: TRBJ1-1; CDR3aa: ASSPGAGNEAF
v_gene: TRBV4-2; abundance: few; j_gene: TRBJ1-5; CDR3aa: ASSQGTNQPQH
v_gene: TRBV7-8; abundance: NA; j_gene: TRBJ1-4; CDR3aa: ASSSRTGYLEKLF
v_gene: TRBV5-4; abundance: few; j_gene: TRBJ1-2; CDR3aa: ASSLDIDGYT
v_gene: TRBV20-1; abundance: many; j_gene: TRBJ2-3; CDR3aa: SAADFRNTDTQY
v_gene: TRBV6-4; abundance: many; j_gene: TRBJ2-3; CDR3aa: ASSEGLAADTQY
v_gene: TRBV6-2/TRBV6-3; abundance: NA; j_gene: TRBJ1-5; CDR3aa: ASSLDRSSNQPQH
v_gene: TRBV7-2; abundance: few; j_gene: TRBJ1-5; CDR3aa: ASSRGQGRGQPQH
v_gene: TRBV20-1; abundance: few; j_gene: TRBJ1-5; CDR3aa: SANEGGFNQPQH
v_gene: TRBV4-1; abundance: many; j_gene: TRBJ1-5; CDR3aa: ASSQVKADSNQPQH
v_gene: TRBV19; abundance: NA; j_gene: TRBJ2-7; CDR3aa: ASSPGLAGAGEQY
v_gene: TRBV6-5; abundance: many; j_gene: TRBJ1-1; CDR3aa: ASSYRGDTEAF
v_gene: TRBV20-1; abundance: NA; j_gene: TRBJ2-7; CDR3aa: SAREDRRSYEQY
v_gene: TRBV12-3/TRBV12-4; abundance: many; j_gene: TRBJ1-1; CDR3aa: ASAGYTEAF
v_gene: TRBV20-1; abundance: few; j_gene: TRBJ2-7; CDR3aa: SATGQGYFYEQY
v_gene: TRBV12-3/TRBV12-4; abundance: few; j_gene: TRBJ2-1; CDR3aa: ASSLLGQGGYNEQF
v_gene: TRBV27; abundance: NA; j_gene: TRBJ1-1; CDR3aa: ASSDDRFRTEAF
v_gene: TRBV2; abundance: few; j_gene: TRBJ1-6; CDR3aa: ASSQDRRTLH
v_gene: TRBV27; abundance: many; j_gene: TRBJ2-3; CDR3aa: ASSWGVAGEDTQY
v_gene: TRBV5-1; abundance: few; j_gene: TRBJ2-3; CDR3aa: ASSLGTSTDTQY
v_gene: TRBV6-2/TRBV6-3; abundance: few; j_gene: TRBJ1-2; CDR3aa: ASSRDRDTYYGYT
v_gene: TRBV20-1; abundance: many; j_gene: TRBJ2-1; CDR3aa: SASVARGVSYNEQF
v_gene: TRBV30; abundance: many; j_gene: TRBJ2-7; CDR3aa: AWRGPKTYEQY
v_gene: TRBV6-6; abundance: few; j_gene: TRBJ2-7; CDR3aa: ASSYSSGDKASYEQY
v_gene: TRBV12-3/TRBV12-4; abundance: many; j_gene: TRBJ1-2; CDR3aa: ASTVTGQQTYGYT
v_gene: TRBV11-2; abundance: NA; j_gene: TRBJ2-4; CDR3aa: ASSLGQGIFLAKNIQY
v_gene: TRBV12-3/TRBV12-4; abundance: few; j_gene: TRBJ1-2; CDR3aa: ASSFLGFNYGYT
v_gene: TRBV20-1; abundance: NA; j_gene: TRBJ2-7; CDR3aa: SATSSGGRAGEQY
v_gene: TRBV5-8; abundance: many; j_gene: TRBJ1-2; CDR3aa: ASSFGQGANYGYT
v_gene: TRBV6-2/TRBV6-3; abundance: NA; j_gene: TRBJ2-1; CDR3aa: ASSYFQYNEQF
v_gene: TRBV7-9; abundance: many; j_gene: TRBJ2-4; CDR3aa: ASSSGRTDLAKNIQY
v_gene: TRBV12-3/TRBV12-4; abundance: many; j_gene: TRBJ1-1; CDR3aa: ASSLVGGNTEAF
v_gene: TRBV12-3/TRBV12-4; abundance: few; j_gene: TRBJ2-7; CDR3aa: ASSFTGSYEQY
v_gene: TRBV6-4; abundance: many; j_gene: TRBJ2-3; CDR3aa: ASSELSGGPTDTQY
v_gene: TRBV6-5; abundance: many; j_gene: TRBJ2-1; CDR3aa: ASSYSLAGTYNEQF
v_gene: TRBV6-5; abundance: NA; j_gene: TRBJ2-5; CDR3aa: ASRQRTLGETQY
v_gene: TRBV27; abundance: NA; j_gene: TRBJ2-1; CDR3aa: ASSFGGRDEQF
v_gene: TRBV29-1; abundance: many; j_gene: TRBJ2-3; CDR3aa: SVDGGTDTQY
v_gene: TRBV10-3; abundance: few; j_gene: TRBJ2-7; CDR3aa: AISERAPSGRIYEQY
v_gene: TRBV4-3; abundance: few; j_gene: TRBJ1-2; CDR3aa: ASSQDAGSSYGYT